Each of the 15 T cell receptor beta chains below was sequenced from the same sample in a study of cytomegalovirus exposure and HLA in healthy donors. The PCR was carried out with 60 Vbeta primers and 13 Jbeta primers. TCRdb keeps only in-frame clones here, not all; method: immunoSEQ multiplex PCR. The sample table includes about 200,000 clones. The sample consisted of PBMCs. These receptors came from a woman in her twenties or thirties in good health and CMV-seropositive.

V usage is TRBV6-1 and J usage is TRBJ2-7; D gene unclear. This CDR3 is built from 12 residues. V was pared by 0 bases and J by 3 bases, with 3 bases between. Germline V lookup: CDR1 MNHNS, CDR2 SASEGT. CDR3: CASSEAYYEQYF. The DNA of the CDR3 is TGTGCCAGCAGTGAAGCTTACTACGAGCAGTACTTC.

The rearrangement joins TRBV7-9 to TRBJ1-1; D is undetermined. Germline-derived CDR1 and CDR2 are SEHNR and FQNEAQ (reference sequence). The CDR3 has 12 amino acids. Trimming removed 5 bases at V and 5 bases at J, with 9 bases between. The chain's CDR3 is CASSPSGTEAFF. In DNA, the CDR3 is TGTGCCAGCAGCCCGTCCGGGACTGAAGCTTTCTTT.

The chain employs TRBV10-3 and TRBJ2-5; the match to TRBD2 covers 8 bases. Germline-derived CDR1 and CDR2 are ENHRY and SYGVKD. CDR3 length: 15 amino acids. Trimming at V came to 3 bases and at J to 5 bases, leaving 8 bases not matched to a gene. For the CDR3, the DNA is TGTGCCATCAGTGAATCGGGGGGGGCTTGGGAGACCCAGTACTTC. It yields the protein CAISESGGAWETQYF.

V usage is TRBV10-1 and J usage is TRBJ2-7; D not resolved. The CDR3 has 13 residues. CDR1 and CDR2 (germline): WNHNN, SYGVQD (reference sequence). Trimming removed 3 bases at V and 3 bases at J, with 9 bases between. In DNA form, the CDR3 reads TGCGCCAGCAGTGACTCTCTAAACTACGAGCAGTACTTC. It codes for CASSDSLNYEQYF.

The chain carries TRBV7-6 and TRBJ2-1; 7 bases line up with TRBD2. Trimming cost V 2 bases and J 5 bases; bases outside gene matches: 21. This CDR3 has 20 amino acids. CDR1 is SGHVS and CDR2 is FNYEAQ in the germline V gene. The CDR3 bases are TGTGCCAGCAGCTTAAATAGGGGCGCTAGGAGAAGCGGGATGGACAATGAGCAGTTCTTC. Translation gives CASSLNRGARRSGMDNEQFF.

This chain connects TRBV7-2 to TRBJ1-6, with no clear D. V lost 4 bases and J lost 10, with 23 bases in between. The length of the CDR3 is 17 residues. Germline CDR1 and CDR2: SGHTA and FQGNSA. The CDR3 DNA is TGTGCCAGCAGCTCTTTTTCGGGGTCGGTGATGGGCTCACCCCTCCACTTT. This gives the protein CASSSFSGSVMGSPLHF.

J is TRBJ2-3 and V is TRBV4-3, with TRBD1 matching 7 bases. The CDR3 runs 15 residues. The germline gives CDR1 LGHNA, CDR2 YSLEER. V gave up 7 bases and J gave up 0 bases; unmatched junction bases: 7. CDR3 bases: TGCGCCAGCACCTCGACAGGGCATAGCACAGATACGCAGTATTTT. Translation gives CASTSTGHSTDTQYF.

The V gene is TRBV5-1, the J gene TRBJ2-5; 8 nucleotides line up with TRBD2. Germline values: CDR1 SGHRS, CDR2 YFSETQ. CDR3 size: 15 residues. Trimming removed 4 bases from V and 2 bases from J; junction bases left unmatched: 7. The CDR3, as DNA: TGCGCCAGCAGCCGTCCCGGGACTAGTCAAGAGACCCAGTACTTC. Residues: CASSRPGTSQETQYF.

This sequence joins TRBV6-1 and TRBJ2-5; TRBD1 aligns across 7 bases. The DNA matches TRBJ2-7 better at its end, which makes the J call doubtful. CDR1 and CDR2 from the germline V gene are MNHNS and SASEGT. The CDR3 has 14 residues. CDR3 coding DNA: TGTGCCAGCAGTGAGCCAGGGGGTGGATACGAGCAGTACTTC. This codes for CASSEPGGGYEQYF.

This chain connects TRBV6-5 to TRBJ2-5; tentatively, D is TRBD1 (6 bases). Trimming left V 2 bases short and J 4 bases short, with 11 bases between. This CDR3 has 14 residues. CDR1 is MNHEY, CDR2 SVGAGI, per germline. CDR3 nucleotide sequence: TGTGCCAGCAGTTACGACCAACAGGGAGAGACCCAGTACTTC. Its translation is CASSYDQQGETQYF.

About this clone itself: A read error may account for a junction end that differs from germline. V gene TRBV7-2 combines with J gene TRBJ1-1; D is undetermined. CDR1 and CDR2 from the germline V gene are SGHTA and FQGNSA. CDR3 size: 14 residues. CDR3: CAGSPSGLNTEAFF. Here the CDR3 DNA reads TGTGCCGGCAGCCCCTCGGGGTTGAACACTGAAGCTTTCTTT.

The genes are TRBV15 and TRBJ2-1; 12 nucleotides line up with TRBD2. The CDR3 has 17 residues. V shed 3 bases, J shed 3 bases, and the junction held 6 bases outside the gene matches. Germline V gene sequence: CDR1 LNHNV, CDR2 YYDKDF (reference sequence). The CDR3 coding sequence is TGTGCCACCAGCAGTTATGGACTAGCGGGGTTCTACAATGAGCAGTTCTTC. Amino acids: CATSSYGLAGFYNEQFF.

The chain carries TRBV2 and TRBJ2-7; TRBD1 is a possible D gene (5 bases). V was cut by 4 bases and J by 4 bases, with 17 bases left in between. This CDR3 has 15 residues. Looked up from germline, CDR1 is SNHLY and CDR2 is FYNNEI. The CDR3 sequence: CASSGQGQGLYEQYF. Here the CDR3 DNA reads TGTGCCAGCAGTGGGCAGGGTCAGGGCCTGTACGAGCAGTACTTC.

The chain uses TRBV29-1 and TRBJ2-1; 10 bases match TRBD2. Looked up from germline, CDR1 is SQVTM and CDR2 is ANQGSEA. The CDR3 length is 14 residues. V lost 2 bases to trimming and J lost 2 bases; unmatched junction nucleotides: 0. CDR3 DNA: TGCAGCGTTGAACTAGCGGGAGCCTACAATGAGCAGTTCTTC. Translated, it gives CSVELAGAYNEQFF.

The chain joins TRBV28 to TRBJ2-3; TRBD1 matches 8 bases. The CDR3 totals 14 residues. With V trimmed by 5 bases and J by 5 bases, 6 bases remained unmatched. The germline V gene has CDR1 MDHEN and CDR2 SYDVKM. The CDR3 loop is CASSRDRNQDTQYF. CDR3 sequence (DNA): TGTGCCAGCAGTAGGGACAGGAATCAAGATACGCAGTATTTT.